This T cell receptor beta chain is from a study of blood T cell repertoires in COVID-19. Study-wide background: T cells, B-cell-depleted T cells, or PBMCs supplied cDNA or gDNA.

The repertoire was sequenced with immunoSEQ multiplex PCR; TCRdb's copy has only in-frame clones and lacks some. Of over 200,000 clones listed, 83% are singletons. V shed 4 bases, J shed 4 bases, and the junction held 8 bases outside the gene matches. This CDR3 spans 14 amino acids. Germline values: CDR1 SGHRS, CDR2 YFSETQ. This sequence originates from a man older than 75 with acute or convalescent COVID-19. This chain uses TRBV5-1 with TRBJ2-7; 7 bases line up with TRBD1. Sequencing input: peripheral blood. The CDR3 sequence: CASSEPGQKYEQYF. DNA for the CDR3: TGCGCCAGCAGCGAACCGGGACAGAAATACGAGCAGTACTTC.